These T cell receptor beta chains were read from a single sample in a study of blood T cell repertoires in COVID-19. The assay was immunoSEQ multiplex PCR, and TCRdb's table has in-frame clones only and misses some. This repertoire shows 120,000 to 150,000 clones, more than 70% found once; its top ten account for over 10%. The source material was peripheral blood. These receptors were collected from a man between 60 and 70 years old with active or convalescent COVID-19. CDR3s include the opening cysteine and the closing phenylalanine or tryptophan. Each record gives: J gene, D gene, V gene, clone size, CDR3 DNA, CDR3 protein. A D gene is named only where the DNA matches it firmly. A row's size may be missing; if present it is once, few, many or a size class.

J gene: TRBJ1-1
D gene: .
V gene: TRBV7-2
clone size: .
CDR3 DNA: TGTGCCAGCAGCTTAGATCGGGGAGGGAAGCAGAACACTGAAGCTTTCTTT
CDR3 protein: CASSLDRGGKQNTEAFF

J gene: TRBJ2-3
D gene: .
V gene: TRBV7-2
clone size: .
CDR3 DNA: TGTGCCAGCAGCCCCCTGGAGAGCACAGATACGCAGTATTTT
CDR3 protein: CASSPLESTDTQYF

J gene: TRBJ2-2
D gene: .
V gene: TRBV12-3/TRBV12-4
clone size: .
CDR3 DNA: TGTGCCAGCAGTTTAGCGGGAGCCGGGGAGCTGTTTTTT
CDR3 protein: CASSLAGAGELFF

J gene: TRBJ1-5
D gene: .
V gene: TRBV27
clone size: .
CDR3 DNA: TGTGCCAGCAGTTTCGAGGGCCCCAATAGCAATCAGCCCCAGCATTTT
CDR3 protein: CASSFEGPNSNQPQHF

J gene: TRBJ2-7
D gene: .
V gene: TRBV7-8
clone size: .
CDR3 DNA: TGTGCCAGCAGCCCCCCGGGGTCCTACGAGCAGTACTTC
CDR3 protein: CASSPPGSYEQYF

J gene: TRBJ1-1
D gene: TRBD1
V gene: TRBV19
clone size: .
CDR3 DNA: TGTGCCAGTAGTGCGACAGGGACCCCTGAAGCTTTCTTT
CDR3 protein: CASSATGTPEAFF

J gene: TRBJ1-3
D gene: TRBD1
V gene: TRBV29-1
clone size: .
CDR3 DNA: TGCAGCGTTGAGGGGACAGGGGGCTCTGGAAACACCATATATTTT
CDR3 protein: CSVEGTGGSGNTIYF

J gene: TRBJ1-2
D gene: .
V gene: TRBV28
clone size: .
CDR3 DNA: TGTGCCAGCAGTTTAGGGGAGCGGTATGGCTACACCTTC
CDR3 protein: CASSLGERYGYTF

J gene: TRBJ2-1
D gene: TRBD2
V gene: TRBV7-3
clone size: .
CDR3 DNA: TGTGCCAGCTCGGATGGCGGGAGGGGATACAATGAGCAGTTCTTC
CDR3 protein: CASSDGGRGYNEQFF

J gene: TRBJ2-5
D gene: TRBD2
V gene: TRBV5-1
clone size: few
CDR3 DNA: TGCGCCAGCAGCCCCGGACTAGCGGGAGGGAGTGTGGAGACCCAGTACTTC
CDR3 protein: CASSPGLAGGSVETQYF

J gene: TRBJ2-1
D gene: TRBD2
V gene: TRBV6-5
clone size: .
CDR3 DNA: TGTGCCAGCAGCCTAGGGACTAAGCAGTTCTTC
CDR3 protein: CASSLGTKQFF

J gene: TRBJ2-5
D gene: .
V gene: TRBV6-5
clone size: .
CDR3 DNA: TGTGCCAGCAGTTACTCAGGAGGGATCGGGGAGGCCCAGTACTTC
CDR3 protein: CASSYSGGIGEAQYF

J gene: TRBJ2-7
D gene: .
V gene: TRBV14
clone size: .
CDR3 DNA: TGTGCCAGCAGCCAAGGGAGCGGCCCCTTCTACGAGCAGTACTTC
CDR3 protein: CASSQGSGPFYEQYF

J gene: TRBJ2-5
D gene: TRBD1
V gene: TRBV14
clone size: .
CDR3 DNA: TGTGCCAGCAGCCCTTGGACAGGGACCAGGTCGGAGACCCAGTACTTC
CDR3 protein: CASSPWTGTRSETQYF

J gene: TRBJ1-4
D gene: .
V gene: TRBV5-1
clone size: .
CDR3 DNA: TGCGCCAGCAGGCGGGACGTTCGGGAAAAACTGTTTTTT
CDR3 protein: CASRRDVREKLFF

J gene: TRBJ2-7
D gene: .
V gene: TRBV19
clone size: .
CDR3 DNA: TGTGCCAGTAGTATACGACAGAACAGCTACGAGCAGTACTTC
CDR3 protein: CASSIRQNSYEQYF

J gene: TRBJ1-2
D gene: .
V gene: TRBV28
clone size: .
CDR3 DNA: TGTGCCAGCAGTTTATTAGGGGATGGCTACACCTTC
CDR3 protein: CASSLLGDGYTF